The 3 T cell receptor beta chains presented below share a single source sample, sequenced in a study of graft-versus-host responses after intestinal transplantation. Sequencing was performed with immunoSEQ multiplex PCR; in TCRdb, only in-frame clones are kept and a portion is missing. This sample has around 99,000 clones, with roughly 86% found just once. Their antigens are not known. The sequenced sample was unstimulated CD4+ T cells sorted from spleen or lymph node cells, obtained before transplant. The receptors here all came from a human donor who was the organ donor for an intestinal transplant.

To note about this clone: This is likely a read error, given that the CDR3 carries no conserved phenylalanine or tryptophan at its end. The chain uses TRBV19 and TRBJ2-2; weak D call: TRBD2 (5 bases). CDR1 LNHDA and CDR2 SQIVND come from the germline V gene (reference sequence). CDR3 length: 14 residues. The V and J ends lost 7 bases and 0 bases respectively, with 9 bases between them. The CDR3 DNA sequence: TGTGCCAGTATGCGGGCGTCGAACACCGGGGAGCTGTTTATT. It encodes CASMRASNTGELFI.

J is TRBJ1-2 and V is TRBV4-1; D remains unclear. This CDR3 contains 14 residues. Germline V gene sequence: CDR1 MGHRA, CDR2 YSYEKL. V gave up 4 bases and J gave up 7 bases, with 16 bases separating them. The CDR3 sequence is CASSPARLRGGYTF. DNA of the CDR3: TGCGCCAGCAGCCCTGCGAGGTTGCGCGGTGGCTACACCTTC.

V and J are TRBV5-4 and TRBJ2-7; 11 nucleotides match TRBD2. The CDR3 length is 16 residues. Looked up from germline, CDR1 is SGHNT and CDR2 is YYREEE (reference sequence). J gave up 0 bases and V 3 bases, and 5 bases lay outside the gene matches. The CDR3 loop reads CASSYGTSGSSYEQYF. DNA for the CDR3: TGTGCCAGCAGCTATGGGACTAGCGGTAGCTCCTACGAGCAGTACTTC.